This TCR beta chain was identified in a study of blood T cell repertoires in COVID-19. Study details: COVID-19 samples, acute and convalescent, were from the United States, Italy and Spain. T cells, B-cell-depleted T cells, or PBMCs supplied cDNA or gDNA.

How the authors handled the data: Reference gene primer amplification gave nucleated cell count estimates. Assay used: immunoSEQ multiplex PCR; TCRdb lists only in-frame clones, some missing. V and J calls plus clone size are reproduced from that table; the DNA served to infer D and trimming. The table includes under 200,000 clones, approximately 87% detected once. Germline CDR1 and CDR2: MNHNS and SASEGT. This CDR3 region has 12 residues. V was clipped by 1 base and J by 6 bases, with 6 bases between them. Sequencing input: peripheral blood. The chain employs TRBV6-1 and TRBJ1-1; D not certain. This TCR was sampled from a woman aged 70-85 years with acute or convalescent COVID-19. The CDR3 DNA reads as TGTGCCAGCAGTGAAGTGCGCCCTGAAGCTTTCTTT. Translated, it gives CASSEVRPEAFF.